The following is a T cell receptor (beta chain) sequence with its context. This clonotype was picked up many times. Its target antigen remains unknown. Base quality data are lacking; no much larger clone is found one base away. Amplification of TCR beta CDR3 regions was carried out from RNA transcripts. A first-round RT-PCR of the TCR CDR3 used the HTBI primer set with the Qiagen OneStep RT-PCR kit. The libraries were constructed in a second round of multiplex PCR and then size-selected and purified. Paired-end sequencing of the libraries was performed with 100 bp reads on an Illumina HiSeq2000. From the authors' description of their analysis: Raw data were processed with SOAPnuke, discarding reads with adapters, uncalled bases, mean Phred below 15, or no exact constant-primer or identifier match. High-quality paired reads were merged with COPE v1.2.5, and unique nucleotide sequences were defined as clonotypes. Clonotypes were aligned to IMGT TRBV, TRBD and TRBJ reference segments using MiTCR v1.1. The analysis included only V-J combinations with a frequency above 0.0001, which together covered 99% to 99.2% of the repertoires. A TCS score was defined as the ratio between F50 (clonal expansion) and ExV (chaos), using BLOSUM62-based TCRdist between CDR3 peptides within each V-J. Welch's t-statistics and random forest reduced fewer than 600 V-J features to 10 to 15, which were used in a naive Bayes classifier (R e1071). In-frame beta chains were kept once TCRdb had trimmed the public reads at Q25 with fastp and called clones with MiXCR. Rows with one shared CDR3 protein collapse into an entry with the most common genes and DNA. The V and J calls come from TCRdb's annotation, not from the publication. For this sample the table gives about 570,000 distinct CDR3 sequences, of which about 14% were detected only once. The ten largest clonotypes hold roughly 14% of the sample.

According to the germline V gene (reference sequence), CDR1 reads LNHDA and CDR2 reads SQIVND. The trim is 4 bases for V and 4 bases for J, with a gap of 14 bases between the germline ends. The CDR3 runs 15 residues from the cysteine to the phenylalanine. Only CDR3 DNA is held: 45 bases, read in frame from base 1. This entry belongs to a study of T cells in Graves' hyperthyroidism and ophthalmopathy (dated by TCRdb to between 2018 and 2021). As for the study more broadly: Peripheral blood was sampled at the time of initial diagnosis, prior to any treatment. Whether ophthalmopathy could be predicted prospectively was tested in an independent validation cohort made up of roughly 19 hyperthyroidism patients plus 17 patients who later progressed to ophthalmopathy. The paper reports TCR Vbeta CDR3 sequencing of fewer than 150 peripheral blood samples: some 44 ophthalmopathy, around 80 hyperthyroidism and around 17 progressor patients. Once sampling was done, hyperthyroidism patients were given methimazole at a starting dose of 30 mg daily, whereas ophthalmopathy patients were given high-dose intravenous methylprednisolone. The roughly 99 discovery patients were divided at random into training and test sets in a 7:3 ratio. To identify TCR V-J signatures that set the groups apart, the researchers used a discovery cohort of 100 patients, made up of 43 with Graves' ophthalmopathy and about 60 with stable Graves' hyperthyroidism. The study also compared thyroid tissue and blood T-cell repertoires from roughly 6 Graves' hyperthyroidism patients.

Results the study describes overall, beyond this receptor: Most expanded thyroid clonotypes (frequency above 0.001) were also found in blood, which suggests that blood repertoires may mirror thyroid immune responses. Sample size was not statistically predetermined, and blinding of investigators to group allocation was not performed. In validation, the model predicted progression to ophthalmopathy a median of around six months before onset, with over 60% sensitivity and roughly 73% specificity. A model built on a 13 V-J signature distinguished ophthalmopathy from stable hyperthyroidism, reaching about 88% sensitivity and 81% to 83% specificity in cross-validation and 80%/75% in testing.

Graves' hyperthyroidism was defined as stable when no progression to ophthalmopathy occurred over 18 months of follow-up. The hyperthyroidism patients were between 18 and 65 years old and newly diagnosed, with a disease duration of less than 2 months. Exclusion was applied to patients with uncontrolled infections, other autoimmune diseases, pregnancy or lactation. Diagnoses were based on clinical symptoms, serum thyroxine and TRAb, thyroid ultrasound and orbital computed tomography. PBMCs were separated from under 11 ml of fresh peripheral blood using Ficoll-Paque density gradient centrifugation. Trizol reagent was used to extract total RNA, and RNA quality was then checked on an Agilent 2100 Bioanalyzer.

The rearranged chain carries TRBV19 and TRBJ2-1; D gene: possibly TRBD1, on 5 matching bases. This clonotype originated in a woman between 35 and 50 years old with Graves' hyperthyroidism. The sample was blood. DNA sequence: TGTGCCAGTAGTAGGACACATTATAATTACAATGAGCAGTTCTTC. It codes for CASSRTHYNYNEQFF.